The rows below give T cell receptor beta chains drawn from one sample of a study of T-cell reconstitution after alpha-beta-depleted transplantation in children. Each CDR3 protein is one row after TCRdb ran MiXCR on the PCR reads. Among about 500,000 distinct CDR3 sequences listed, over 25% were seen once. The material was PBMCs from the stem cell graft donor, obtained from the stem cell graft. The receptors originated from a human donor who donated a stem cell graft to a child with aplastic anemia. CDR3s include the opening cysteine and the closing phenylalanine or tryptophan. D genes are given only for firm matches. Expanded clones are given a class, and other clones once, few, many or no size at all.

>TRBJ2-1|-|-|TRBV19
TGTGCCAGTAAGGACACTCGGGAGCAGTTCTTC
CASKDTREQFF
>TRBJ2-7|few|-|TRBV6-5
TGTGCCAGCAGTTACTCGTATAGGCGTTCCTACGAGCAGTACTTC
CASSYSYRRSYEQYF
>TRBJ2-3|few|TRBD2|TRBV11-2
TGTGCCAGCAGCTTAAAACTAGCGGGAGCGGGCTTATACGTTACGCAGTATTTT
CASSLKLAGAGLYVTQYF
>TRBJ2-5|-|TRBD2|TRBV4-1
TGCGCCAGCAGCCAAGGGGTAGCGGGAGCTGGCGAGACCCAGTACTTC
CASSQGVAGAGETQYF
>TRBJ2-5|-|-|TRBV14
TGTGCCAGCAGCCAAACTAGAGATGAGACCCAGTACTTC
CASSQTRDETQYF
>TRBJ1-1|-|-|TRBV18
TGTGCCAGCTCACCACTGGCAGGGACTATGAACACTGAAGCTTTCTTT
CASSPLAGTMNTEAFF
>TRBJ2-2|-|TRBD2|TRBV12-3/TRBV12-4
TGTGCCAGCAGTTTGTGGCGGGAGGACCGTACCGGGGAGCTGTTTTTT
CASSLWREDRTGELFF
>TRBJ1-2|-|TRBD1|TRBV7-2
TGTGCCAGCTCTCGGGACAGGGGAAGAGGCTACACCTTC
CASSRDRGRGYTF
>TRBJ1-1|-|TRBD1|TRBV2
TGTGCCAGCAGTGCTTGGACAGGAACGAACACTGAAGCTTTCTTT
CASSAWTGTNTEAFF
>TRBJ1-5|many|TRBD1|TRBV12-3/TRBV12-4
TGTGCCAGCAGTTCATGGGGCAGGGGGCTTTTAAGGAGCAATCAGCCCCAGCATTTT
CASSSWGRGLLRSNQPQHF
>TRBJ2-6|many|-|TRBV4-3
TGCGCCAGCAGCCAAGCAGAAGGTACCGGGGCCAACGTCCTGACTTTC
CASSQAEGTGANVLTF
>TRBJ2-1|few|TRBD2|TRBV6-5
TGTGCCGCCCAAGGGACTAGCGGGAGGAACGAGCAGTTCTTC
CAAQGTSGRNEQFF
>TRBJ2-4|-|TRBD2|TRBV18
TGTGCCAGCTCACCTAGCGGGTCGAACATTCAGTACTTC
CASSPSGSNIQYF
>TRBJ1-2|-|TRBD1|TRBV27
TGTGCCAGCAGTCCGGGACAGGGTTGGGGCTACACCTTC
CASSPGQGWGYTF
>TRBJ1-2|-|TRBD1|TRBV29-1
TGCAGCGTTACATTACAAGAGACAGGGATCAATGGCTACACCTTC
CSVTLQETGINGYTF
>TRBJ2-7|-|-|TRBV7-8
TGTGCCAGCAGCGTCGGGACTCTGAGCTCCTACGAGCAGTACTTC
CASSVGTLSSYEQYF
>TRBJ2-2|-|-|TRBV18
TGTGCCAGCTCACAGAGGCGGACAGTGAACACCGGGGAGCTGTTTTTT
CASSQRRTVNTGELFF
>TRBJ2-3|few|-|TRBV10-1
TGCGCCAGCAGTGGCCCCGACCAGGCAGATACGCAGTATTTT
CASSGPDQADTQYF
>TRBJ2-6|few|-|TRBV6-1
TGTGCCAGCGGAGTTGGGGCCAACGTCCTGACTTTC
CASGVGANVLTF
>TRBJ1-6|few|-|TRBV5-1
TGCGCCAGCAGCGCGGACCGGGACCTCCACTTT
CASSADRDLHF
>TRBJ1-1|few|-|TRBV15
TGTGCCACCAGCAGATCCTATACAGCGGCTGAAGCTTTCTTT
CATSRSYTAAEAFF
>TRBJ2-6|-|-|TRBV6-5
TGTGCCAGCAGTTACTCGAGTAGGTCCTCTGGGGCCAACGTCCTGACTTTC
CASSYSSRSSGANVLTF
>TRBJ2-5|-|TRBD2|TRBV5-5
TGTGCCAGCAGCCTGGGACTAGCGGGAAGGCAAGAGACCCAGTACTTC
CASSLGLAGRQETQYF
>TRBJ1-2|once|-|TRBV7-2
TGTGCCAGCAGCTTAGCGAAGGGGATCCGTGGCTACACCTTC
CASSLAKGIRGYTF
>TRBJ2-1|-|-|TRBV7-9
TGTGCCAGCAGCTACGGACTCGTATACAATGAGCAGTTCTTC
CASSYGLVYNEQFF
>TRBJ2-3|-|-|TRBV20-1
TGCAGTGCTAGAGACACTTATACGCAGTATTTT
CSARDTYTQYF
>TRBJ2-2|-|-|TRBV6-1
TGTGCCAGCAGGACAGGGAACACCGGGGAGCTGTTTTTT
CASRTGNTGELFF
>TRBJ1-1|few|TRBD1|TRBV29-1
TGCAGCGTAAGCTGGGGGACAGCCCGAGAAGCTTTCTTT
CSVSWGTAREAFF
>TRBJ1-6|-|-|TRBV20-1
TGCAGTGCTAGAGATAGCGGGACTGATAATTCACCCCTCCACTTT
CSARDSGTDNSPLHF
>TRBJ1-2|-|-|TRBV30
TGTGCCTGGAGCTCACGAGGGACGGGGGGCTACACCTTC
CAWSSRGTGGYTF
>TRBJ2-5|once|-|TRBV28
TGTGCCAGCAGTACCGTCCGAGGACAGAAACTCCAAGAGACCCAGTACTTC
CASSTVRGQKLQETQYF
>TRBJ2-7|few|TRBD1|TRBV6-5
TGTGCCAGCAGTTACGGGACAGGGGGCGCCGAGCAGTACTTC
CASSYGTGGAEQYF
>TRBJ1-1|few|-|TRBV4-3
TGCGCCAGCAGCCAAGGGACACCGACTGAAGCTTTCTTT
CASSQGTPTEAFF
>TRBJ1-1|few|-|TRBV29-1
TGCAGCGTTGAGGGGCTCACTGAAGCTTTCTTT
CSVEGLTEAFF
>TRBJ2-1|-|-|TRBV20-1
TGCAGTGCTCCCTTCTCTGGCGGCCGCATGACCAATGAGCAGTTCTTC
CSAPFSGGRMTNEQFF
>TRBJ2-1|-|-|TRBV28
TGTGCCAGCAGCCCCTTTAGCAGCCCGAACTTCAATGAGCAGTTCTTC
CASSPFSSPNFNEQFF
>TRBJ1-1|few|-|TRBV27
TGTGCCAGCAGTATGACCGGCGAAGTAGTCACTGAAGCTTTCTTT
CASSMTGEVVTEAFF
>TRBJ2-1|-|TRBD2|TRBV10-3
TGTGCCATCAGTGGACTAGCGGGAGAGTCCAATGAGCAGTTCTTC
CAISGLAGESNEQFF
>TRBJ1-1|few|-|TRBV25-1
TGTGCCAGCGGAACGTCCAGCTGGGGGCGCACTGAAGCTTTCTTT
CASGTSSWGRTEAFF
>TRBJ2-7|-|-|TRBV28
TGTGCCAGCAGGGGAGGAGACGAGCAGTACTTC
CASRGGDEQYF
>TRBJ2-5|-|TRBD2|TRBV5-1
TGCGCCAGCAGCTTGTCTAGCGGGGACCAAGAGACCCAGTACTTC
CASSLSSGDQETQYF
>TRBJ2-2|-|-|TRBV18
TGTGCCAGCTCACCATCCAGGGAGGCCACCGGGGAGCTGTTTTTT
CASSPSREATGELFF
>TRBJ2-7|-|-|TRBV20-1
TGCAGCTCGAGGGCGACCTACGAGCAGTACTTC
CSSRATYEQYF
>TRBJ2-7|-|-|TRBV12-3/TRBV12-4
TGTGCCAGCAGGGCTGGGGCCAAGACCTACGAGCAGTACTTC
CASRAGAKTYEQYF
>TRBJ2-5|-|-|TRBV12-3/TRBV12-4
TGTGCCAGCAGTTCCGGGACATCCGGGGAGGAGACCCAGTACTTC
CASSSGTSGEETQYF
>TRBJ2-5|few|-|TRBV11-1
TGTGCCAGCAGCCAAAGCGTAACCGGGATTCCCCTCCAAGAGACCCAGTACTTC
CASSQSVTGIPLQETQYF